This entry concerns a single TCR beta chain. Its target is unknown. Quantitative 5'-RACE was performed with molecular barcodes, and it yielded the TCR beta libraries. TCRdb recomputed calls from the 5' RACE reads with MiXCR, one row per CDR3 protein. The sample lists hundreds of thousands of distinct CDR3 sequences, over 9.5% occurring once. These data belong to a study of CD8 T cells in ankylosing spondylitis. This CDR3 contains 13 residues. The V gene lost 5 bases and the J gene lost 9 bases, with 14 bases spanning the gap. Germline V lookup: CDR1 SGHTA, CDR2 FQGTGA. Overall study findings and caveats: The study identified a TCR beta motif of 7 or 8 highly homologous variants that appeared characteristic of ankylosing spondylitis blood.

This chain joins TRBV7-3 and TRBJ2-1; D assignment may be TRBD1 or TRBD2 (5 bases each). Material for sequencing was blood, either unsorted or a sorted T cell fraction (not recorded which). This clonotype originated in a male donor with ankylosing spondylitis. In nucleotides, the CDR3 is TGTGCCAGCAGCCCATCGCGAGGGACTGAGCAGTTCTTC. Amino acid sequence: CASSPSRGTEQFF.